The sequence of this TCR beta chain was determined in a study of blood T cell repertoires in COVID-19. Study as a whole: The analysed material was cDNA or gDNA that came from T cells, B-cell-depleted T cells, or PBMCs.

Assignment of participants to cohorts was predicated upon participant-reported clinical history. Only one count was recorded for this clone. V was trimmed by 5 bases and J by 2 bases, leaving 25 bases between them. Germline CDR1 and CDR2: SEHNR and FQNEAQ (reference sequence). The CDR3 length is 19 residues. The repertoire was sequenced with immunoSEQ multiplex PCR; TCRdb's copy has only in-frame clones and lacks some. The data contain approximately 380,000 clones, approximately 91% of them singletons. The material sequenced was PBMCs or T cells enriched from blood (not recorded which). The chain is built from TRBV7-9 and TRBJ2-1; a weak D match, TRBD1 (8 bases). This clonotype was sampled from a woman between 40 and 55 years old who had been exposed to COVID-19. CDR3 sequence reads: CASSQTGGMRERPYNEQFF. The CDR3 nucleotides read TGTGCCAGCAGCCAAACAGGGGGAATGCGGGAGAGACCCTACAATGAGCAGTTCTTC.